The 21 T cell receptor beta chains below were found in one sample sequenced in a study of cytomegalovirus exposure and HLA in healthy donors. Produced via immunoSEQ multiplex PCR; TCRdb's table is partial and in-frame only. Counted here are approximately 200,000 clones, more than 65% occurring once; the ten biggest clones make up roughly 12%. Sequencing was performed on PBMCs. Every receptor here comes from a woman aged 25 to 39 in good health and CMV-seropositive.

The CDR3 loop is CASSRREGYEQYF. In nucleotides, the CDR3 is TGTGCCAGCAGCCGCAGGGAAGGCTACGAGCAGTACTTC. The chain has TRBV6-5 and TRBJ2-7, with a weak D call TRBD1 (5 bases). The V end lost 6 bases, the J end lost 3 bases, and 12 bases lay between the germline ends. The CDR3 is made up of 13 amino acids. CDR1 and CDR2 (germline): MNHEY, SVGAGI.

This chain uses TRBV7-9 with TRBJ2-1; 9 bases are shared with TRBD2. Unmatched junction bases numbered 2, after V lost 0 bases and J lost 2 bases. The CDR3 runs 16 residues. Germline V gene sequence: CDR1 SEHNR, CDR2 FQNEAQ (reference sequence). The CDR3 is CASSLALAGAYNEQFF. In DNA form, the CDR3 reads TGTGCCAGCAGCTTAGCATTAGCGGGGGCCTACAATGAGCAGTTCTTC.

This clone was detected only once. The V call is TRBV7-9, the J call TRBJ2-7; TRBD2 is a possible D gene (7 bases). V shed 0 bases and J shed 5 bases, with 17 bases lying between them. Per germline, CDR1 SEHNR and CDR2 FQNEAQ (reference sequence). This CDR3 comprises 16 residues. The CDR3, as DNA: TGTGCCAGCAGCTTAGCATATCTCGGGGGGCGCCACGAGCAGTACTTC. Its protein is CASSLAYLGGRHEQYF.

V gene TRBV9 combines with J gene TRBJ2-3, with D perhaps matching TRBD1 (6 bases). V shed 5 bases and J shed 0 bases, with 28 bases lying between them. Germline V gene lookup returns CDR1 SGDLS and CDR2 YYNGEE. The CDR3 is made up of 20 amino acids. CDR3 sequence reads: CASRSSGTGTIPSSTDTQYF. Written as DNA, the CDR3 is TGTGCCAGCAGGTCCTCCGGGACGGGGACAATCCCCTCCAGCACAGATACGCAGTATTTT.

The chain is built from TRBV2 and TRBJ1-4; a possible D gene is TRBD1 (5 bases). The germline V and J ends were trimmed by 1 base and 10 bases, with 13 bases remaining between them. This CDR3 is built from 14 residues. The germline gives CDR1 SNHLY, CDR2 FYNNEI. CDR3 nucleotide sequence: TGTGCCAGCAGTGAAGAGGGGCGGATAGGAAAACTGTTTTTT. This translates into CASSEEGRIGKLFF.

The rearrangement uses TRBV7-8 and TRBJ2-1; D gene uncertain. Germline V gene lookup returns CDR1 SGHVS and CDR2 FQNEAQ. The CDR3 is 13 amino acids. V was shortened by 4 bases and J by 4 bases, with 8 bases between the two germline ends. CDR3 amino acids: CASSSQPYNEQFF. CDR3 bases: TGTGCCAGCAGCTCACAGCCATACAATGAGCAGTTCTTC.

This clone was observed once. The chain links TRBV28 to TRBJ1-2; TRBD1 is a possible D gene (5 bases). The CDR3 runs 13 residues. V lost 8 bases, J lost 1 base, and 11 bases lay in between. CDR1 MDHEN and CDR2 SYDVKM come from the germline V gene. The CDR3 protein is CASCRASNYGYTF. CDR3 DNA: TGTGCCAGCTGCAGGGCCAGTAACTATGGCTACACCTTC.

This clone was seen only a few times. The chain employs TRBV5-5 and TRBJ2-7; D is unclear. This CDR3 region has 13 residues. V was cut by 0 bases and J by 12 bases, with 16 bases left in between. CDR1 and CDR2 (germline): SGHKS, YYEKEE (reference sequence). The CDR3 here is CASSLEPATQLYF. The CDR3 DNA reads as TGTGCCAGCAGCTTGGAGCCCGCCACCCAATTGTACTTC.

The gene calls are TRBV2 and TRBJ2-1; TRBD2 might be the D (5 bases). Germline V gene sequence: CDR1 SNHLY, CDR2 FYNNEI. V dropped 2 bases and J dropped 14 bases, with 10 bases sitting between them. CDR3 length: 11 residues. This chain's CDR3 is CASSERAREFF. CDR3 DNA sequence: TGTGCCAGCAGTGAAAGGGCGAGGGAGTTCTTC.

The chain joins TRBV5-4 to TRBJ1-1; a possible D gene is TRBD1 (5 bases). There are 15 residues in the CDR3. The germline gives CDR1 SGHNT, CDR2 YYREEE (reference sequence). V lost 0 bases and J lost 4, with 13 bases in between. This chain's CDR3 is CASSLGQGFFTEAFF. CDR3 coding DNA: TGTGCCAGCAGCTTGGGGCAGGGATTTTTCACTGAAGCTTTCTTT.

The chain has TRBV28 and TRBJ2-7, with D perhaps matching TRBD2 (6 bases). The germline V gene encodes CDR1 MDHEN and CDR2 SYDVKM. The CDR3 runs to 16 residues. Trimming stripped 6 bases from V and 2 bases from J, with 20 bases between. The CDR3 loop reads CASSHGTGLLTYEQYF. In DNA, the CDR3 is TGTGCCAGCAGCCATGGGACGGGACTGTTGACCTACGAGCAGTACTTC.

The chain joins TRBV9 to TRBJ2-3; D perhaps matches TRBD2 (6 bases). The CDR3 has 14 residues. Germline CDR1 and CDR2: SGDLS and YYNGEE. Between the trimmed V and J ends, which lost 4 bases and 4 bases, there was a span of 13 bases. CDR3 bases: TGTGCCAGCAGCTCAGGAGGGCGCGCAGATACGCAGTATTTT. Translated: CASSSGGRADTQYF.

The V call is TRBV5-1, the J call TRBJ2-7; no definite D call. V was shortened by 2 bases and J by 6 bases, with 24 bases between the two germline ends. The CDR3 has 17 residues. CDR1 and CDR2 (germline): SGHRS, YFSETQ. CDR3 in amino acids: CASSFFDVEKGSLEQYF. The CDR3 DNA reads TGCGCCAGCAGCTTTTTCGACGTGGAGAAAGGTTCCCTCGAGCAGTACTTC.

V is TRBV29-1 and J is TRBJ2-7; 8 bases line up with TRBD1. The V gene's germline CDR1 is SQVTM and CDR2 ANQGSEA. The V segment lost 7 bases and the J segment 5 bases; nucleotides outside the gene matches: 7. The CDR3 totals 12 residues. The DNA for the CDR3 is TGCAGCGCCCGACAGGGGAGAAACGAGCAGTACTTC. Protein sequence: CSARQGRNEQYF.

The chain has TRBV9 and TRBJ2-3; 9 bases are shared with TRBD2. J gave up 6 bases and V 3 bases, and 14 bases lay outside the gene matches. The CDR3 contains 17 residues. Germline CDR1 is SGDLS and CDR2 is YYNGEE. For the CDR3, the DNA is TGTGCCAGCAGCGGTAGCGGGAGAGGGTATGGTTTGGATACGCAGTATTTT. Translating it yields CASSGSGRGYGLDTQYF.

The chain links TRBV6-1 to TRBJ2-1, with unresolved D. Germline-derived CDR1 and CDR2 are MNHNS and SASEGT. This CDR3 comprises 15 residues. Trimming shortened V by 6 bases and J by 7 bases, and 19 bases separated the two germline ends. The CDR3 protein is CASRERVTSWNEQFF. DNA of the CDR3: TGTGCCAGCAGGGAGAGAGTTACAAGTTGGAATGAGCAGTTCTTC.

This rearrangement joins TRBV15 to TRBJ1-2; tentatively, D is TRBD1 (6 bases). V was clipped by 0 bases and J by 5 bases, with 13 bases between them. Germline-derived CDR1 and CDR2 are LNHNV and YYDKDF (reference sequence). The CDR3 consists of 15 residues. CDR3 DNA: TGTGCCACCAGCAGAGAAGTTACAGGGAAGTATGGCTACACCTTC. Residues: CATSREVTGKYGYTF.

The J gene is TRBJ2-3, the V gene TRBV2, with 8 bases aligning to TRBD1. The germline V gene encodes CDR1 SNHLY and CDR2 FYNNEI. The CDR3 runs to 13 residues. J gave up 3 bases and V 7 bases, and 3 bases lay outside the gene matches. The CDR3 DNA reads as TGTGCCAGCAATTACAGGGGGACAGATACGCAGTATTTT. It specifies CASNYRGTDTQYF.

This sequence joins TRBV7-9 and TRBJ2-6, with TRBD1 as a possible D gene (6 bases). The CDR3 extends over 16 amino acids. V shed 6 bases and J shed 3 bases, with 15 bases lying between them. Germline V lookup: CDR1 SEHNR, CDR2 FQNEAQ (reference sequence). The CDR3 here is CASSLQGAGGANVLTF. Here the CDR3 DNA reads TGTGCCAGCAGTTTACAGGGCGCCGGTGGGGCCAACGTCCTGACTTTC.

The chain carries TRBV25-1 and TRBJ1-2; maybe TRBD1 (6 bases). The ends were cut back, 2 bases at V and 8 bases at J, with 15 bases in the middle. The germline gives CDR1 MGHDK, CDR2 SYGVNS. This CDR3 has 14 residues. The CDR3 sequence is CASSETGGQGGYTF. The CDR3 DNA is TGTGCCAGCAGTGAAACCGGGGGGCAGGGAGGCTACACCTTC.

The rearrangement links TRBV5-1 to TRBJ1-4; no firm D call. Germline values: CDR1 SGHRS, CDR2 YFSETQ. Trimming removed 0 bases from V and 4 bases from J, with 7 bases in between. This CDR3 region has 14 residues. The CDR3 DNA sequence: TGCGCCAGCAGCTTGGAGACATTTAATGAAAAACTGTTTTTT. Translation: CASSLETFNEKLFF.